Here is one T cell receptor beta chain with its context. At least ten counts were recorded for this clonotype. Which antigen it targets is not known. Base qualities are not provided; no much larger clone lies one nucleotide away. The library relied on 5' RACE. TCRdb records Illumina HiSeq 2000 as the sequencer. Template switching added a universal primer binding site, and the final cDNA carried a unique molecular identifier that allowed TCR cDNA molecules to be counted accurately. Specific primers in the conserved constant-segment region were used to synthesize first-strand cDNA for TCR alpha and beta chains. To control for contamination, every cDNA library carried two barcodes: a SMART-Mk sample barcode plus Illumina barcodes. TruSeq adapter sequences, together with Illumina sample barcodes, were added in two successive PCR steps. TCR alpha and beta cDNA libraries were sequenced on the Illumina HiSeq platform with custom primers. Under the source paper's analysis protocol: Unique molecular identifiers were extracted from raw reads with MiGEC, and CDR3 positions were determined with MiXCR. Recombination models were inferred per individual with the repgenHMM and IGoR tools using an EM algorithm. Shared clonotype analysis was performed with the tcR package in R, normalizing sharing by the product of cloneset sizes. Out-of-frame nonproductive sequences were analyzed to study raw recombination free of thymic and clonal selection effects. TCRdb ran its own pipeline on the public reads, namely fastp trimming at Q25 and MiXCR clone calling, and kept in-frame beta chains. Each entry is one CDR3 protein sequence, shown with its most common DNA and genes. V and J calls and clone size were set by TCRdb, not the authors. The sample table lists 250,000 to 350,000 distinct CDR3 sequences, around 9.7% of them with a count of one. Roughly 7% of the sample is in the top ten clones.

The sample is drawn from a study of identical twins (dated by TCRdb to about 2016). The study in broad terms: TCR alpha and beta repertoires from monozygotic twins, unrelated adults of various ages and cord blood were deep-sequenced to test whether fetal clonotypes persist. Replicate twin experiments were performed at different times using different library preparation protocols to rule out contamination.

Every donor was a healthy Caucasian. Three pairs of female monozygotic twins, all aged roughly 18 to 29 years, made up the twin cohort. Positive isolation kits from Invitrogen were used to isolate CD4+ and CD8+ T cell populations. V loses 7 bases at its end and J loses 3 bases; junction bases beyond the gene matches: 2. The germline V gene (reference sequence) gives CDR1 as LNHDA and CDR2 as SQIVND. Measured from the cysteine to the phenylalanine, the CDR3 is 13 residues long. The entry retains the CDR3 DNA only, 39 bases that are in frame from base 1. What the research found in general, with its limitations: Fewer insertions were carried by abundant cord blood beta clonotypes, a similar but weaker trend appeared in young adult naive repertoires, and no such trend appeared in memory repertoires. In monozygotic twins, recombination models systematically underestimated out-of-frame TCR alpha sharing, but the models matched the sharing seen between unrelated individuals. Invariant T cells such as MAIT and iNKT could partly confound zero-insertion analyses, although diverse VJ usage argued against such confounding for most clonotypes. In beta out-of-frame sequences, excess twin sharing was weaker, because having fewer shared sequences lowered the signal-to-noise ratio. Conclusions relied on cross-sectional statistical analysis, since the same donors could not be followed over many years. Compared with coincidental sharing between unrelated individuals, out-of-frame TCR alpha sequences shared between twins showed an excess of sequences with low generation probability.

These data were likewise used in another study, on yellow fever vaccine responses in identical twins. As that second paper reports: The T cell response to vaccination in identical twins was reported by the authors to appear partly convergent and partly personalized. In identical twins, the study followed T cell clones that responded to the vaccine with precision.

Sample: CD8+ T cells sorted from blood. This receptor was obtained from a woman between 18 and 29 years old in good health. The chain is encoded by TRBV19 joined to TRBJ2-2; TRBD1 aligns with 7 central bases. The CDR3 region has the sequence CASTGQYTGELFF. In nucleotides, the sequence is TGTGCCAGTACGGGACAGTACACCGGGGAGCTGTTTTTT.